This TCR beta chain was sequenced for a study of OX40 agonist ivuxolimab in advanced cancers. With regard to the full study: The costimulatory receptor OX40 (CD134) was targeted by ivuxolimab, a fully human IgG2 agonistic monoclonal antibody. Intravenous ivuxolimab was administered to patients every 2 weeks at six dose levels: 0.01, 0.1, 0.3, 1.5, 3 and 10 mg/kg. Of the 50 to 55 dose-escalation patients, hepatocellular carcinoma was present in approximately 20, melanoma in some 15, renal cell carcinoma in 9 and head and neck cancer in 9. In the dose-escalation cohort, 65% to 85% of patients were male, and the mean age was roughly 60 years with a range of roughly 23 to 79. Patients were allowed to have had prior anti-PD-1, anti-PD-L1 or anti-CTLA-4 therapy, and roughly 40% of the dose-escalation patients had previously received checkpoint inhibitors. Partial responses occurred in three dose-escalation patients, of whom one had hepatocellular carcinoma and two had cutaneous melanoma. The point of sequencing TCRbeta in the periphery was to test whether ivuxolimab changed TCR sequence diversity and drove clonal T-cell expansion. The monotherapy dose-escalation portion (N of about 50 patients) of the phase I ivuxolimab trial is reported in the paper. On the study overall, not on this receptor specifically: Which antigens the clonally expanded peripheral T cells were specific for was not determined. After ivuxolimab, more expanded clones were found on average in CD8+ T cells than in CD4+ T cells. Low levels of normalized T-cell clonal expansion were also seen in some patients who did not respond. At doses from 0.1 to 3.0 mg/kg, clonal expansion was seen in both CD4+ and CD8+ blood T cells between baseline and week 6. In the 0.1-3.0 mg/kg groups, partial responders had among the lowest normalized peripheral clonal expansion, particularly in CD8+ T cells.

To note about this clone: There is no known antigen for this receptor. Base qualities are not provided; no much larger clone lies one nucleotide away.

Patients with a history of autoimmune disease or receiving systemic immunosuppression were excluded from the trial. In every dose cohort, peripheral blood was drawn for TCR sequencing at baseline, cycle 4 day 1, and cycle 7 day 1. Samples came from an open-label, multicenter, first-in-human phase I dose-escalation trial of ivuxolimab. The trial enrolled adults with locally advanced or metastatic head and neck squamous cell, hepatocellular, melanoma or renal cell carcinoma. Before TCR sequencing, CD4+ and CD8+ T cells were separately sorted from peripheral blood. Genomic DNA was isolated from the sorted cells so that the TCRbeta CDR3 region could be sequenced. The immunoSEQ Assay was used for sequencing of TCRbeta CDR3 regions. TCRdb re-hosts the immuneACCESS table, in-frame sequences only. Its copies lack some clones; in the studies checked, an unresolved V gene accounts for under half of them, and the cause for the rest is not known. This sample comprises roughly 100,000 clones, roughly 90% of them detected only once. In total, the top ten clones hold 3.4% of the sample.

From the cysteine up to the phenylalanine, the CDR3 has a length of 13 residues. The DNA shown is the 39-base CDR3, in frame from base 1. The clonotype originates from an adult with an advanced solid tumor such as melanoma, head and neck, liver or kidney cancer. The sample in question was CD4+ or CD8+ T cells sorted from blood, obtained in a trial of the OX40 agonist ivuxolimab. The receptor chain draws on TRBV21-1 and TRBJ1-5. TRBV21-1 has pseudogene status. Here is the DNA: TGTGCCAGCAGCAAAGGCCCCGGGGGGGCCCAGCATTTT. This translates into CASSKGPGGAQHF.